This T cell receptor beta chain stems from a study of monozygotic twins with inflammatory bowel disease. TCR libraries were prepared from 3,500 to 4,000 ng total RNA each. For every sample, eight separate reactions were used to make cDNA. UMIs incorporating a 6-nucleotide sample barcode were appended by means of template switching. Two nested PCRs, of 16 and 9 cycles, processed TCRalpha and TCRbeta cDNA. With the 5' RACE reads reprocessed, TCRdb shows one record per CDR3 protein and no DNA. Its listing shows roughly 330,000 distinct CDR3 sequences. In germline, CDR1 is LGHDT, CDR2 YNNKEL (reference sequence). The length of the CDR3 is 14 residues.

Sequencing was done on a sample of blood. The sequence derives from a human donor with ulcerative colitis or Crohn's disease, or a healthy co-twin of an affected twin (not recorded which). J is TRBJ1-5 and V is TRBV3-1. This CDR3 is CASSQGTRNQPQHF.